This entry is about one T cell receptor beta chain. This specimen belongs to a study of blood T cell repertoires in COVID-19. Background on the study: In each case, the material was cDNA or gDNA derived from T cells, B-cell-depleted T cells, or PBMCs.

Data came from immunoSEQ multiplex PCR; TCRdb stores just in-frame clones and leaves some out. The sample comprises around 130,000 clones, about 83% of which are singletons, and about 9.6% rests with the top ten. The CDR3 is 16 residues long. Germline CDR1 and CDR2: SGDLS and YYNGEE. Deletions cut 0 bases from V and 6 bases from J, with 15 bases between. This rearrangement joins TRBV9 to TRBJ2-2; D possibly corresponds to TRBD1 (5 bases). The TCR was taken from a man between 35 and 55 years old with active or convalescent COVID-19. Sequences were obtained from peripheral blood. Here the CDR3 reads CASSVAGQIPPGELFF. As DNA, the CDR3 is TGTGCCAGCAGCGTAGCTGGACAAATCCCTCCCGGGGAGCTGTTTTTT.